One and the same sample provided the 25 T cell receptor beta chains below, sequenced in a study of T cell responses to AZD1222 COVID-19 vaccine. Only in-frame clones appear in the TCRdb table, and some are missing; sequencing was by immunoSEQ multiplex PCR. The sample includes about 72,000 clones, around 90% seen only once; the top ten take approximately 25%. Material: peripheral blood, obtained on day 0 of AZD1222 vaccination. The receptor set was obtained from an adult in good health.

The CDR3 bases are TGTGCCAGTAGGCGAGGGGGGCAGGCTGAAGCTTTCTTT. Translating it yields CASRRGGQAEAFF. The chain couples TRBV19 to TRBJ1-1; maybe TRBD1 (6 bases). This CDR3 has 13 residues. V lost 6 bases and J lost 6, with 14 bases in between. Germline CDR1 reads LNHDA; CDR2 reads SQIVND (reference sequence). Looking up the rest from reference TRBV19 and TRBJ1-1 gives the full variable domain: DGGITQSPKYLFRKEGQNVTLSCEQNLNHDAMYWYRQDPGQGLRLIYYSQIVNDFQKGDIAEGYSVSREKKESFPLTVTSAQKNPTAFYLCASRRGGQAEAFFGQGTRLTVV.

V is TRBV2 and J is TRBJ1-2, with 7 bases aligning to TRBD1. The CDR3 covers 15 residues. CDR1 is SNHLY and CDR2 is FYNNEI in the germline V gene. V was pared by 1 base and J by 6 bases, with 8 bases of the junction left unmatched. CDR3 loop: CASSEGSGTANGYTF. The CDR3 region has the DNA TGTGCCAGCAGTGAAGGTTCCGGGACAGCTAATGGCTACACCTTC.

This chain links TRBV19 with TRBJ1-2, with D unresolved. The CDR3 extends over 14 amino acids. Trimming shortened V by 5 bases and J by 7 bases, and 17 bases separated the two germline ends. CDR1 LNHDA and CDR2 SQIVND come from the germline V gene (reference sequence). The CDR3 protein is CASSPQALRGGYTF. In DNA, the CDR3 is TGTGCCAGTAGTCCGCAGGCCCTCCGGGGTGGCTACACCTTC.

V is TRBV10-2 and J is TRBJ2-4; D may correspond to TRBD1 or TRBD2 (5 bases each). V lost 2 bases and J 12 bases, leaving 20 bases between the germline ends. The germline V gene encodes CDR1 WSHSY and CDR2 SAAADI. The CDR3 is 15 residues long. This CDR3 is CASSENGGRIGNQYF. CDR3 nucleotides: TGCGCCAGCAGTGAGAATGGGGGTAGGATAGGGAATCAGTACTTC.

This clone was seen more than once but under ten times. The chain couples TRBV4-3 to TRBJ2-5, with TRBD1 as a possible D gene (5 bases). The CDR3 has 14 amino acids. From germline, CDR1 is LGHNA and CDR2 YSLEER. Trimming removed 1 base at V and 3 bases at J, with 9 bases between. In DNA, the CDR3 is TGCGCCAGCAGCCAAGTAGGGGCCGAAGAGACCCAGTACTTC. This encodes CASSQVGAEETQYF.

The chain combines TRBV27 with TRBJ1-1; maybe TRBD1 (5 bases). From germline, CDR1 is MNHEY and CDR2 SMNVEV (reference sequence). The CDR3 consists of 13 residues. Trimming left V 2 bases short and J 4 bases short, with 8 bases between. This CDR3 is CASSLVGGTEAFF. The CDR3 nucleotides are TGTGCCAGCAGTTTAGTGGGGGGCACTGAAGCTTTCTTT.

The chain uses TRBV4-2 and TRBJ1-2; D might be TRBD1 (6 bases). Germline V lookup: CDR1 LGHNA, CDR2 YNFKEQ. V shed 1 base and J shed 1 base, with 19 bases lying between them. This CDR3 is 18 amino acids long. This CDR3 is CASSQAPQQGGGNYGYTF. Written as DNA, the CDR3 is TGTGCCAGCAGCCAAGCCCCCCAACAGGGAGGGGGTAACTATGGCTACACCTTC.

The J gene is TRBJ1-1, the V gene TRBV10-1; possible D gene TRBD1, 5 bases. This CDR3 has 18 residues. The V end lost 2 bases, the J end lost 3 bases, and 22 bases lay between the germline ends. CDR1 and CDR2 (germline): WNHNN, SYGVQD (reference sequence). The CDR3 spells CASSEEYEGRGRDTEAFF. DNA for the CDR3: TGCGCCAGCAGTGAGGAATACGAAGGGAGGGGTCGGGACACTGAAGCTTTCTTT.

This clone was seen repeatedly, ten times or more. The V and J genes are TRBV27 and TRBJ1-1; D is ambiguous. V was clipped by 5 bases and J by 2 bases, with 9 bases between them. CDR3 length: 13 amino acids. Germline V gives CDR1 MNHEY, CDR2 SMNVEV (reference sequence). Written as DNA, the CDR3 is TGTGCCAGCAGTGCCACAGAAAACACTGAAGCTTTCTTT. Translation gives CASSATENTEAFF.

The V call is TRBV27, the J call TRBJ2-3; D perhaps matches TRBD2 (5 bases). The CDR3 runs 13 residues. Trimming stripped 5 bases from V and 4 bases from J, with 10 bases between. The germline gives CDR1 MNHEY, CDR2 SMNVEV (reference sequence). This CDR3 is CASSPGFADTQYF. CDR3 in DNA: TGTGCCAGCAGTCCGGGGTTTGCAGATACGCAGTATTTT.

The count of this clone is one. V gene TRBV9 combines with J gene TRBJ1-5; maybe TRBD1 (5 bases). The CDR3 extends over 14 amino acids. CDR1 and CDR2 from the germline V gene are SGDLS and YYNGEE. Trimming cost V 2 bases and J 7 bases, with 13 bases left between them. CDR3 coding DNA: TGTGCCAGCAGCGTTACGGGGCTTGGGCAGCCCCAGCATTTT. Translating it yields CASSVTGLGQPQHF. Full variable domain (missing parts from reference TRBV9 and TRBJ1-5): DSGVTQTPKHLITATGQRVTLRCSPRSGDLSVYWYQQSLDQGLQFLIQYYNGEERAKGNILERFSAQQFPDLHSELNLSSLELGDSALYFCASSVTGLGQPQHFGDGTRLSIL.

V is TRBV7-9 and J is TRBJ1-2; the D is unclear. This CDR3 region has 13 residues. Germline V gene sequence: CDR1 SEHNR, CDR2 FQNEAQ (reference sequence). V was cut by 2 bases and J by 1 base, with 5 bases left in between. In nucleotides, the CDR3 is TGTGCCAGCAGCTTAACAGATAACTATGGCTACACCTTC. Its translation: CASSLTDNYGYTF.

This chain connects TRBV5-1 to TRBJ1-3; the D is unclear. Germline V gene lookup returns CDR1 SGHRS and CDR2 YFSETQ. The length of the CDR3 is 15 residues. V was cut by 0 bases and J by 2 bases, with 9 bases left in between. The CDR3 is CASSLAGSTGNTIYF. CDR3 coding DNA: TGCGCCAGCAGCTTGGCGGGGAGCACTGGAAACACCATATATTTT.

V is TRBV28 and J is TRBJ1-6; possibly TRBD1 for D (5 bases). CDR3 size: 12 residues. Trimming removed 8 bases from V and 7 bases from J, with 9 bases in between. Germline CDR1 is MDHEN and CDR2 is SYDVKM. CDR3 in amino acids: CASWAGNSPLHF. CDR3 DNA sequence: TGTGCCAGCTGGGCAGGGAATTCACCCCTCCACTTT.

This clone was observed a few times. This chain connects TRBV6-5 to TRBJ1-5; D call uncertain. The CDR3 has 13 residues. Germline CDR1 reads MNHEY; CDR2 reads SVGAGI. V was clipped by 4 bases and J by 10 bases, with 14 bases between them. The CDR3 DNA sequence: TGTGCCAGCAGTTTGAGGGCGAGGAGTCCCCAGCATTTT. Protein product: CASSLRARSPQHF.

CDR3 region: CARPAVSGGGYNEQFF. In nucleotides, the CDR3 is TGCGCCAGGCCCGCGGTTAGCGGGGGGGGGTACAATGAGCAGTTCTTC. The chain recombines TRBV10-1 with TRBJ2-1, with 11 bases identical to TRBD2. Germline trimming cut 9 bases from V and 4 bases from J; bases unmatched to any gene: 11. Germline CDR1 reads WNHNN; CDR2 reads SYGVQD (reference sequence). CDR3 length: 16 amino acids.

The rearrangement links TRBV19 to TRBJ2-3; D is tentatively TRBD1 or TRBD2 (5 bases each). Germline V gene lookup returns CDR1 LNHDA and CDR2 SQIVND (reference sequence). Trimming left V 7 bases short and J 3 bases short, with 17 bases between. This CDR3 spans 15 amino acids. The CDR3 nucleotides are TGTGCCAGTACGAATGGGGCGGGTCTGACAGATACGCAGTATTTT. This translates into CASTNGAGLTDTQYF.

For the CDR3, the DNA is TGTGCCAGCTCATTAACCCGGACAGGGGGCAGTGCTAGCACAGATACGCAGTATTTT. Translated, it gives CASSLTRTGGSASTDTQYF. The chain couples TRBV18 to TRBJ2-3, with TRBD1 identical over 11 bases. CDR3 length equals 19 residues. Per the germline V gene, CDR1 is KGHSH and CDR2 is LQKENI. The V segment lost 5 bases and the J segment 0 bases; nucleotides outside the gene matches: 13.

CDR3 DNA: TGTGCCAGCGGCGACAGAAACACAGATACGCAGTATTTT. Amino acid sequence: CASGDRNTDTQYF. The genes are TRBV12-3 or TRBV12-4 and TRBJ2-3; D is possibly TRBD1 (5 bases). Trimming removed 8 bases at V and 2 bases at J, with 11 bases between. The CDR3 runs to 13 residues.

Here the CDR3 DNA reads TGTGCCAGCAGTTCACTAAAAGACAGGGGGACATCTGAAGCTTTCTTT. This codes for CASSSLKDRGTSEAFF. The chain uses TRBV11-2 and TRBJ1-1; 9 nucleotides match TRBD1. Germline CDR1 reads SGHAT; CDR2 reads FQNNGV. Trimming removed 6 bases from V and 6 bases from J; junction bases left unmatched: 14. The CDR3 sequence is 16 residues long.

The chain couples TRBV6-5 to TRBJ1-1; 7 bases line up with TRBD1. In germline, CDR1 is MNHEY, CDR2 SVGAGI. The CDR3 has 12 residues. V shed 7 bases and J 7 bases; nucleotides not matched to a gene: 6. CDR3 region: CASTQGDSEAFF. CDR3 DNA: TGTGCCAGCACCCAGGGGGACAGTGAAGCTTTCTTT.

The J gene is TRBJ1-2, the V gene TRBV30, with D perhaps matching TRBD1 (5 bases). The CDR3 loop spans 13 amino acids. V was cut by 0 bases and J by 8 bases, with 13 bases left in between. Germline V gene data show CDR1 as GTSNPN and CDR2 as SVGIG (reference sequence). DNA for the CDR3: TGTGCCTGGAGTGTAAGTCGGGACTGGGGCTACACCTTC. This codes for CAWSVSRDWGYTF.

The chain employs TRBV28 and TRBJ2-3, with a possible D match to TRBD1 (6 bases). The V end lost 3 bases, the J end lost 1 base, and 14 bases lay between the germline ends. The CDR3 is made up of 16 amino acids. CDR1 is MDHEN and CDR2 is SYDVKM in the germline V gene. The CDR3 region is CASSFPSAGGTDTQYF. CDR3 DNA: TGTGCCAGCAGTTTTCCGTCCGCAGGGGGCACAGATACGCAGTATTTT.

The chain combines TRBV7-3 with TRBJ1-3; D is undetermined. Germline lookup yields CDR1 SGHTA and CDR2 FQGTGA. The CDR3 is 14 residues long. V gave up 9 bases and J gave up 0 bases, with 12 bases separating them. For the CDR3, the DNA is TGTGCCAGGAGGGCGAAATTCTCTGGAAACACCATATATTTT. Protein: CARRAKFSGNTIYF.

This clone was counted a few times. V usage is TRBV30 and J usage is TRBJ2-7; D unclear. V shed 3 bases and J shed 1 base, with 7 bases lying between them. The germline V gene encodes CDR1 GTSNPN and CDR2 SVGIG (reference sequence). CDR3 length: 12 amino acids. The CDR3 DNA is TGTGCCTGGAGAGGACCATCCTACGAGCAGTACTTC. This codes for CAWRGPSYEQYF.